The 10 T cell receptor beta chains below come from one sample, sequenced in a study of shared clonotypes between healthy human individuals (dated by TCRdb to 2018 to 2020). The library was generated by the immunoSEQ multiplex PCR assay. TCRdb took over this immuneACCESS table, retaining in-frame rearrangements with V and J assigned. Such tables are incomplete; in checked studies, under half of the missing clones stem from an unresolved V gene, and the remainder is unexplained. The sample records more than 2,000,000 clones, 85% to 95% of which are singletons. The ten most abundant clones make up more than 0.12% of the sample. Specimen: naive CD4+ T cells sorted from blood. According to the study, the label for this sample's cell subset or site signals: CD45RA+ positively selected. Receptors originate from a man in his late teens or twenties in good health.

V usage is TRBV5-4 and J usage is TRBJ2-2; D is uncertain. The CDR3 extends over 15 amino acids. The V end was cut by 1 base, the J end by 3 bases, with 10 bases between. CDR1 SGHNT and CDR2 YYREEE come from the germline V gene (reference sequence). As DNA, the CDR3 is TGTGCCAGCAGCTTGCCTGGGGTGTACACCGGGGAGCTGTTTTTT. Encoded protein: CASSLPGVYTGELFF.

The chain joins TRBV15 to TRBJ2-5; no reliable D call. This CDR3 has 12 amino acids. The V and J ends lost 5 bases and 1 base respectively, with 5 bases between them. CDR1 and CDR2 (germline): LNHNV, YYDKDF (reference sequence). DNA for the CDR3: TGTGCCACCAGCGGCCCCCAAGAGACCCAGTACTTC. Protein sequence: CATSGPQETQYF.

The CDR3, as DNA: TGTGCCAGCAGCTTAGAGGTCACACGCCATGAGCAGTTCTTC. This gives the protein CASSLEVTRHEQFF. V gene TRBV7-2 combines with J gene TRBJ2-1; unclear D gene. The germline CDR1 and CDR2 sequences are SGHTA and FQGNSA. V was cut by 1 base and J by 8 bases, with 12 bases left in between. The CDR3 loop spans 14 amino acids.

The chain links TRBV4-1 to TRBJ1-4; D unresolved. The CDR3 is 16 amino acids. Germline V gene sequence: CDR1 MGHRA, CDR2 YSYEKL. V was pared by 5 bases and J by 5 bases, with 18 bases between. CDR3 amino acids: CASSSLVAPVNEKLFF. CDR3 coding DNA: TGCGCCAGCAGCTCACTCGTCGCGCCCGTCAATGAAAAACTGTTTTTT.

This sequence joins TRBV14 and TRBJ1-5; D unresolved. The CDR3 totals 13 residues. V shed 2 bases and J shed 6 bases, with 8 bases lying between them. CDR1 and CDR2 from the germline V gene are SGHDN and FVKESK. CDR3 nucleotide sequence: TGTGCCAGCAGCCAAACTCCCGGTCAGCCCCAGCATTTT. Translated, it gives CASSQTPGQPQHF.

A word on this clone: A much larger clone is a single base away; this may be a read error. This sequence joins TRBV5-8 and TRBJ2-2; D is unclear. In germline, CDR1 is SGHTS, CDR2 YDEGEE. The V and J ends lost 0 bases and 6 bases respectively, with 3 bases between them. The CDR3 covers 12 residues. In DNA, the CDR3 is TGTGCCAGCAGCTTGGACGCCGGGGAGCTGTTTTTT. Its protein product is CASSLDAGELFF.

The chain employs TRBV4-1 and TRBJ1-4; D ambiguous. Trimming removed 3 bases at V and 5 bases at J, with 13 bases between. The CDR3 consists of 15 residues. Germline-derived CDR1 and CDR2 are MGHRA and YSYEKL. The CDR3 spells CASSQPLTANEKLFF. As DNA, the CDR3 is TGCGCCAGCAGCCAGCCGTTGACGGCGAATGAAAAACTGTTTTTT.

The chain is built from TRBV4-1 and TRBJ1-4; D possibly corresponds to TRBD1 (5 bases). This CDR3 comprises 14 residues. Trimming took off 5 bases at V and 9 bases at J, with 16 bases between the two ends. Germline CDR1 reads MGHRA; CDR2 reads YSYEKL. For the CDR3, the DNA is TGCGCCAGCAGCTCAGAGGCAGGGAATCAAAAACTGTTTTTT. Amino acids: CASSSEAGNQKLFF.

V gene TRBV18 combines with J gene TRBJ2-6; D is undetermined. From germline, CDR1 is KGHSH and CDR2 LQKENI. The V gene lost 1 base and the J gene lost 6 bases, with 4 bases spanning the gap. The CDR3 contains 13 residues. As DNA, the CDR3 is TGTGCCAGCTCACCACTCGAGGCCAACGTCCTGACTTTC. Its protein is CASSPLEANVLTF.

The chain combines TRBV13 with TRBJ2-7; D is uncertain. CDR1 PRHDT and CDR2 FYEKMQ come from the germline V gene (reference sequence). The CDR3 contains 13 residues. V dropped 5 bases and J dropped 7 bases, with 15 bases sitting between them. Here the CDR3 reads CASSRPHRDEQYF. The CDR3 DNA reads TGTGCCAGCAGCAGACCCCACCGAGATGAGCAGTACTTC.